What follows are 15 T cell receptor beta chains derived from one specimen sequenced in a study of T cells in Graves' hyperthyroidism and ophthalmopathy. Amplification of TCR beta CDR3 regions used RNA as the template. The TCR CDR3 was amplified in a first-round RT-PCR using the HTBI primer set. TCRdb recomputed calls from the multiplex PCR reads with MiXCR, one row per CDR3 protein. Found here are 750,000 to 950,000 distinct CDR3 sequences, over 35% of them singletons; the top ten hold approximately 10%. Sample: blood. These receptor sequences come from a man aged 18 to 30 with Graves' hyperthyroidism.

This chain uses TRBV6-1 with TRBJ1-2; possibly TRBD1 for D (6 bases). V lost 6 bases, J lost 5 bases, and 13 bases lay in between. Germline V gene sequence: CDR1 MNHNS, CDR2 SASEGT. CDR3 length equals 13 residues. Here the CDR3 reads CASRPTGSYGYTF. In DNA, the CDR3 is TGTGCCAGCAGACCGACAGGTAGTTATGGCTACACCTTC.

The chain has TRBV19 and TRBJ2-7; 11 nucleotides agree with TRBD1. The germline V gene has CDR1 LNHDA and CDR2 SQIVND (reference sequence). This CDR3 contains 15 residues. The V segment lost 5 bases and the J segment 6 bases; nucleotides outside the gene matches: 9. CDR3 protein: CASSPPGQGVTEQYF. CDR3 nucleotide sequence: TGTGCCAGTAGTCCCCCGGGACAGGGGGTAACCGAGCAGTACTTC.

As for this clonotype: This may be a read error: a much more frequent sequence differs by one nucleotide. The conserved phenylalanine or tryptophan is not found at the CDR3 terminus, so this likely reflects a read error. The genes are TRBV7-8 and TRBJ2-7; no clear D. CDR3 length: 13 amino acids. The ends were cut back, 3 bases at V and 0 bases at J, with 6 bases in the middle. Germline loops: CDR1 SGHVS, CDR2 FQNEAQ. The CDR3 DNA sequence: TGTGCCAGCAGCTTTGAGAGCTCCTACGAGCAGTACTCC. Its translation: CASSFESSYEQYS.

In this sample, this clonotype turned up a few times. The gene calls are TRBV7-9 and TRBJ2-7; D is unresolved. The germline V gene has CDR1 SEHNR and CDR2 FQNEAQ (reference sequence). This CDR3 spans 15 amino acids. V lost 5 bases and J lost 0, with 14 bases in between. The CDR3 loop is CASSPVAASSYEQYF. The CDR3 bases are TGTGCCAGCAGCCCCGTGGCAGCCAGCTCCTACGAGCAGTACTTC.

This clonotype was recorded once. CDR3 nucleotide sequence: TGCAGCGTCGCTTCGGGACAGGGCAAAGAGCAGTACTTC. Translating it yields CSVASGQGKEQYF. The genes are TRBV29-1 and TRBJ2-7, with 9 bases identical to TRBD1. Trimming took 6 bases from V and 7 from J; bases not matched to a gene: 10. Per germline, CDR1 SQVTM and CDR2 ANQGSEA. There are 13 residues in the CDR3.

The chain joins TRBV7-3 to TRBJ1-1, with 10 bases that match TRBD1. V shed 4 bases and J 2 bases; nucleotides not matched to a gene: 4. Germline CDR1 reads SGHTA; CDR2 reads FQGTGA. This CDR3 spans 15 amino acids. As DNA, the CDR3 is TGTGCCAGCAGCTCGACAGGGGGCCCTAACACTGAAGCTTTCTTT. It encodes CASSSTGGPNTEAFF.

This clonotype occurred many times. The chain combines TRBV29-1 with TRBJ2-7; 7 bases are shared with TRBD1. The germline CDR1 and CDR2 sequences are SQVTM and ANQGSEA. This CDR3 spans 13 amino acids. The V gene end was trimmed by 7 bases and the J gene end by 1 base; junction bases not matched to a gene: 7. The CDR3 loop reads CSAATGSSYEQYF. As DNA, the CDR3 is TGCAGCGCAGCGACAGGGAGTTCCTACGAGCAGTACTTC.

There are many counts of this clonotype. The rearrangement links TRBV29-1 to TRBJ2-7; unclear D gene. From germline, CDR1 is SQVTM and CDR2 ANQGSEA. The CDR3 has 11 amino acids. V was clipped by 4 bases and J by 3 bases, with 7 bases between them. The CDR3 nucleotides are TGCAGCGTTGGTTGGGGCTACGAGCAGTACTTC. Protein: CSVGWGYEQYF.

The genes are TRBV20-1 and TRBJ2-7; 12 bases agree with TRBD2. Germline V gene lookup returns CDR1 DFQATT and CDR2 SNEGSKA (reference sequence). The J segment lost 2 bases and the V segment lost 7 bases, leaving 6 bases of the junction unmatched. The CDR3 is 14 amino acids. The CDR3 here is CSVILAGGPYEQYF. The CDR3 DNA is TGCAGTGTGATACTAGCGGGGGGCCCCTACGAGCAGTACTTC.

The rearrangement links TRBV7-9 to TRBJ1-1; 8 bases align to TRBD1. This CDR3 spans 15 amino acids. The ends lost 8 bases at V and 2 bases at J; junction bases unmatched: 10. The germline CDR1 and CDR2 sequences are SEHNR and FQNEAQ (reference sequence). The CDR3 reads CASRPSDRGNTEAFF. CDR3 nucleotides: TGTGCCAGCCGGCCTTCAGACAGGGGAAACACTGAAGCTTTCTTT.

This clonotype was picked up a small number of times. The chain employs TRBV5-1 and TRBJ1-5; 10 bases match TRBD1. The V gene end was trimmed by 3 bases and the J gene end by 5 bases; junction bases not matched to a gene: 2. This CDR3 comprises 14 residues. The germline V gene encodes CDR1 SGHRS and CDR2 YFSETQ. In DNA, the CDR3 is TGCGCCAGCAGCTGGACAGGGGGAGATCAGCCCCAGCATTTT. Translated: CASSWTGGDQPQHF.

This clonotype occurred once. A much larger clone is a single base away; this may be a read error. CDR3 DNA sequence: TGTGCCAGCAGCTTAGTGCGCGCGACAGGGGTCGATGGCTACACCTTC. This translates into CASSLVRATGVDGYTF. The V call is TRBV7-8, the J call TRBJ1-2, with 8 bases fitting TRBD1. CDR1 is SGHVS and CDR2 is FQNEAQ in the germline V gene. The CDR3 contains 16 residues. After removal of 1 base from V and 6 bases from J, the junction contained 10 bases not matched to a gene.

This clonotype was seen ten or more times. One end of the junction does not line up with germline, which may come from a read error. The CDR3 DNA follows: TGTACCAGCAGTCCTGAGCGAAGCGCTACCTCTGGGGCCAACGTCCTGACTTTC. Translation: CTSSPERSATSGANVLTF. V and J are TRBV25-1 and TRBJ2-6; D gene ambiguous. The V gene's germline CDR1 is MGHDK and CDR2 SYGVNS. The CDR3 covers 18 residues.

The chain carries TRBV14 and TRBJ2-7; TRBD1 is a possible D gene (5 bases). V shed 5 bases and J shed 7 bases, with 15 bases lying between them. This CDR3 has 13 amino acids. The germline CDR1 and CDR2 sequences are SGHDN and FVKESK. CDR3 sequence (DNA): TGTGCCAGCAGCTGGCTAGGGGCGGCGGAGCAGTACTTC. This translates into CASSWLGAAEQYF.

This clonotype was observed a handful of times. The chain employs TRBV7-2 and TRBJ2-2, with unresolved D. Per germline, CDR1 SGHTA and CDR2 FQGNSA. The length of the CDR3 is 13 residues. The germline V and J ends were trimmed by 6 bases and 3 bases, with 8 bases remaining between them. The CDR3 DNA reads TGTGCCAGCAGGCGTCGGGACACCGGGGAGCTGTTTTTT. As protein: CASRRRDTGELFF.